The 11 T cell receptor beta chains below were found in one sample sequenced in a study of shared T cell receptors in the human thymus. Using immunoSEQ multiplex PCR, the repertoire was profiled, and TCRdb retains in-frame clones only, with some absent. The sample includes 700,000 or so clones, approximately 85% seen only once; the top ten take 0.008% to 0.011%. Another study also made use of these data, one on human thymus T cells.

Input material: thymocytes. The receptors come from a girl younger than two with a congenital heart defect.

The chain carries TRBV25-1 and TRBJ2-3, with 8 positions matching TRBD2. Germline values: CDR1 MGHDK, CDR2 SYGVNS. V lost 4 bases, J lost 4 bases, and 13 bases stayed unmatched. The CDR3 totals 17 residues. The CDR3: CASSAWTSHRVPDTQYF. CDR3 bases: TGTGCCAGCAGTGCCTGGACTAGCCACCGGGTTCCAGATACGCAGTATTTT.

The CDR3 here is CAISEGSPGSNQPQHF. The DNA of the CDR3 is TGTGCCATCAGTGAGGGTAGCCCTGGGAGCAATCAGCCCCAGCATTTT. This chain joins TRBV10-3 and TRBJ1-5; D is unresolved. CDR3 length: 16 residues. The V and J ends lost 2 bases and 1 base respectively, with 12 bases between them. CDR1 and CDR2 from the germline V gene are ENHRY and SYGVKD.

The chain recombines TRBV7-8 with TRBJ1-1, with 7 bases matching TRBD1. CDR1 and CDR2 from the germline V gene are SGHVS and FQNEAQ. This CDR3 contains 16 residues. Trimming at V came to 5 bases and at J to 1 base, leaving 10 bases not matched to a gene. CDR3 amino acids: CASSHPGDSPNTEAFF. The CDR3 DNA is TGTGCCAGCAGCCACCCGGGGGACAGCCCGAACACTGAAGCTTTCTTT.

The V and J genes are TRBV6-6 and TRBJ1-1, with D unclear. The CDR3 runs to 13 residues. The germline V and J ends were trimmed by 6 bases and 3 bases, with 11 bases remaining between them. Germline V gives CDR1 MNHNY, CDR2 SVGAGI (reference sequence). CDR3 sequence: CASSPEFYTEAFF. CDR3 sequence (DNA): TGTGCCAGCAGCCCTGAGTTTTACACTGAAGCTTTCTTT.

To note about this clone: A junction boundary mismatches the germline segment, possibly from a read error. The chain has TRBV7-7 and TRBJ2-1; D remains unclear. Germline V lookup: CDR1 SSHAT, CDR2 FNYEAQ (reference sequence). The CDR3 is 15 residues long. The CDR3 sequence: CASSFRPGSYNEQFF. The CDR3 DNA is TGTGCTAGCAGCTTCCGCCCAGGCTCCTACAATGAGCAGTTCTTC.

CDR3 bases: TGTGCCAGCAGTATTCGCGAGCAGTACTTC. It is translated as CASSIREQYF. This chain connects TRBV2 to TRBJ2-7; D gene unclear. This CDR3 has 10 residues. Germline values: CDR1 SNHLY, CDR2 FYNNEI. Trimming removed 5 bases from V and 6 bases from J, with 5 bases in between.

The chain links TRBV4-1 to TRBJ2-7; D call uncertain. Germline V gene lookup returns CDR1 MGHRA and CDR2 YSYEKL. V gave up 7 bases and J gave up 4 bases, with 11 bases separating them. This CDR3 is built from 12 residues. CDR3 DNA: TGCGCCAGCAAGAGTATGAATTACGAGCAGTACTTC. Translation gives CASKSMNYEQYF.

DNA of the CDR3: TGTGCCAGCAGCGTCTCTGGCGGGGGGGCCTCGTACAATGAGCAGTTCTTC. Amino acid sequence: CASSVSGGGASYNEQFF. The chain links TRBV9 to TRBJ2-1, with 9 bases fitting TRBD2. This CDR3 spans 17 amino acids. The V and J ends lost 2 bases and 4 bases, in that order; junction bases with no gene match: 10. Germline loops: CDR1 SGDLS, CDR2 YYNGEE. Complete variable domain (other parts from reference TRBV9 and TRBJ2-1): DSGVTQTPKHLITATGQRVTLRCSPRSGDLSVYWYQQSLDQGLQFLIQYYNGEERAKGNILERFSAQQFPDLHSELNLSSLELGDSALYFCASSVSGGGASYNEQFFGPGTRLTVL.

The table lists this clone with a count of one. The rearrangement joins TRBV7-9 to TRBJ2-1; 11 bases match TRBD2. Germline V CDR1 and CDR2: SEHNR, FQNEAQ (reference sequence). Trimming at V came to 3 bases and at J to 0 bases, leaving 7 bases not matched to a gene. CDR3 length: 18 amino acids. This CDR3 reads CASSLGLADRSSYNEQFF. The CDR3 DNA is TGTGCCAGCAGCTTGGGACTAGCGGATAGGAGCTCCTACAATGAGCAGTTCTTC.

The chain combines TRBV4-1 with TRBJ1-2; D is uncertain. Between the trimmed V and J ends, which lost 2 bases and 4 bases, there was a span of 8 bases. CDR1 is MGHRA and CDR2 is YSYEKL in the germline V gene. This CDR3 is 13 amino acids long. The CDR3 DNA reads TGCGCCAGCAGCCAACGGCGCGGCTATGGCTACACCTTC. Its protein product is CASSQRRGYGYTF.

This sequence joins TRBV7-6 and TRBJ2-3; D gene ambiguous. There are 15 residues in the CDR3. V was shortened by 2 bases and J by 3 bases, with 12 bases between the two germline ends. Per germline, CDR1 SGHVS and CDR2 FNYEAQ. The CDR3: CASSLRVSYTDTQYF. The DNA for the CDR3 is TGTGCCAGCAGCTTACGGGTCAGTTATACAGATACGCAGTATTTT.